A single sample gave rise to the 8 T cell receptor beta chains below, sequenced in a study of T cell responses to AZD1222 COVID-19 vaccine. Here immunoSEQ multiplex PCR was the method, and the copy in TCRdb shows in-frame clones only, minus some. This sample has some 60,000 clones, with approximately 80% found just once. Sequenced here: peripheral blood, sampled on day 0 of AZD1222 vaccination. Receptors were obtained from an adult in good health.

This clone showed up just once. V usage is TRBV11-2 and J usage is TRBJ1-3; TRBD1 is a possible D gene (5 bases). Trimming took off 1 base at V and 1 base at J, with 11 bases between the two ends. Germline CDR1 and CDR2: SGHAT and FQNNGV. This CDR3 has 16 residues. The DNA for the CDR3 is TGTGCCAGCAGCTTAGGGACATATTTTTCTGGAAACACCATATATTTT. Residues: CASSLGTYFSGNTIYF.

V usage is TRBV5-1 and J usage is TRBJ2-5; D ambiguous. Trimming pared 0 bases from V and 1 base from J, leaving 7 bases between. Germline-derived CDR1 and CDR2 are SGHRS and YFSETQ. The CDR3 loop spans 14 amino acids. CDR3 protein: CASSLAVGQETQYF. In DNA, the CDR3 is TGCGCCAGCAGCTTGGCGGTCGGCCAAGAGACCCAGTACTTC.

The chain employs TRBV12-3 or TRBV12-4 and TRBJ1-1; no reliable D call. CDR3 size: 11 residues. Trimming took off 8 bases at V and 3 bases at J, with 7 bases between the two ends. The CDR3 DNA follows: TGTGCCAGCGGCTCCTACACTGAAGCTTTCTTT. Translating gives CASGSYTEAFF.

This clone came up once. The rearrangement links TRBV6-2 or TRBV6-3 to TRBJ1-4; D is uncertain. The CDR3 length is 15 residues. V dropped 6 bases and J dropped 3 bases, with 14 bases sitting between them. Germline-derived CDR1 and CDR2 are MNHEY and SVGEGT. The CDR3 sequence is CASSPVGPSNEKLFF. The CDR3 nucleotides read TGTGCCAGCAGCCCAGTCGGCCCATCTAATGAAAAACTGTTTTTT.

The V call is TRBV5-8, the J call TRBJ2-1, with D perhaps matching TRBD2 (5 bases). The length of the CDR3 is 12 residues. Germline assignment: CDR1 SGHTS and CDR2 YDEGEE. V was cut by 4 bases and J by 6 bases, with 8 bases left in between. CDR3 loop: CASSLGLNEQFF. For the CDR3, the DNA is TGTGCCAGCAGCCTCGGACTCAATGAGCAGTTCTTC.

This clone was counted a few times. This sequence joins TRBV12-3 or TRBV12-4 and TRBJ1-2; D not resolved. The CDR3 length is 13 residues. Trimming shortened V by 3 bases and J by 4 bases, and 9 bases separated the two germline ends. The CDR3 nucleotides read TGTGCCAGCAGTTTCAACGGAGCCTATGGCTACACCTTC. Protein sequence: CASSFNGAYGYTF.

This chain uses TRBV12-3 or TRBV12-4 with TRBJ2-7; weak D call: TRBD1 (8 bases). CDR3 length: 12 amino acids. Trimming removed 5 bases from V and 7 bases from J, with 12 bases in between. The chain's CDR3 is CASSKQGGEQYF. The CDR3 DNA sequence: TGTGCCAGCAGTAAACAGGGGGGGGAGCAGTACTTC.

The J gene is TRBJ2-1, the V gene TRBV28; D possibly matches TRBD1 or TRBD2 (5 bases each). Trimming stripped 6 bases from V and 4 bases from J, with 13 bases between. The CDR3 covers 14 residues. Germline loops: CDR1 MDHEN, CDR2 SYDVKM. In nucleotides, the CDR3 is TGTGCCAGCAGCTTGGATTGGGGGTACAATGAGCAGTTCTTC. Translating gives CASSLDWGYNEQFF.